Given below is one T cell receptor (beta chain) in context. This receptor's antigen is unknown. Base qualities are not at hand, and no much larger clone is one base apart. This specimen belongs to a study of CD8 T cells in ankylosing spondylitis (dated by TCRdb to about 2017). Broadly, across the study: The study profiled T cell receptor beta repertoires in healthy donors and ankylosing spondylitis patients to find disease-linked TCR variants. The full study cohort comprised roughly 24 ankylosing spondylitis patients and some 110 healthy donors. Peripheral blood was sampled, and synovial fluid was additionally collected from ankylosing spondylitis patients. Overall study outcomes, separate from this receptor: A TCR beta motif of eight highly homologous amino acid variants appeared characteristic of blood from ankylosing spondylitis patients. Some motif variants were previously reported in synovial fluid and blood of reactive arthritis patients, suggesting common disease-initiation mechanisms. The disease-linked clones had a CD8+ phenotype and were found at relatively low frequencies in peripheral blood. The disease-linked clones were reported as significantly enriched in matched synovial fluid samples from ankylosing spondylitis patients.

The germline V and J ends show losses of 4 bases and 4 bases respectively, and no gene match explains 3 bases of the junction. The CDR3, cysteine through phenylalanine, is 15 amino acids long. The read is trimmed to its CDR3 DNA, 45 bases read in frame from base 1. The germline V gene (reference sequence) specifies LGHDT as CDR1 and YNNKEL as CDR2. Reads for this sample came from an Illumina HiSeq 2500. Quantitative 5'-RACE with molecular barcodes was used to prepare TCR beta libraries. The study's own analysis went as follows. Disease-linked TCR variants were identified with a new computational method built on a probabilistic model of VDJ rearrangement. In-frame beta chains were kept once TCRdb had trimmed the public reads at Q25 with fastp and called clones with MiXCR. Every entry covers one CDR3 protein and lists the most common genes and DNA from its rows. V and J calls and clone size were set by TCRdb, not the authors. The sample table lists approximately 300,000 distinct CDR3 sequences, around 21% of them with a count of one. The top ten hold 3.5% to 4.5% of the sample.

The chain is made from TRBV3-1 and TRBJ2-1, with 11 junctional bases fitting TRBD2. The sequenced sample consisted of blood, either unsorted or a sorted T cell fraction (not recorded which). The clonotype was recovered from a female donor with ankylosing spondylitis or in good health (not recorded which). The nucleotide sequence reads as follows: TGTGCCAGCAGCCTGACTAGCGGGAAATACAATGAGCAGTTCTTC. Its amino acids are CASSLTSGKYNEQFF.